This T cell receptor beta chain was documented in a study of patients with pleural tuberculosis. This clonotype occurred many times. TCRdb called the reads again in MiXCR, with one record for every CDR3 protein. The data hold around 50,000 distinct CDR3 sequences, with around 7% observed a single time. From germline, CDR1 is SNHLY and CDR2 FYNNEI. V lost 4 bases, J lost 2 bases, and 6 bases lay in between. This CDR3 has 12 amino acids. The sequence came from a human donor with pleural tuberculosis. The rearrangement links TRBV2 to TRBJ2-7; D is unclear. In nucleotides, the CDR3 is TGTGCCAGCAGTGTAATAACCTACGAGCAGTACTTC. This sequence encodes CASSVITYEQYF.